The 20 T cell receptor beta chains presented below share a single source sample, sequenced in a study of OX40 agonist ivuxolimab in advanced cancers. The table came from immunoSEQ multiplex PCR; TCRdb's copy has only in-frame clones and leaves some out. The sample consists of 55,000 to 70,000 clones, around 86% of them appearing once. The specimen comprised CD4+ or CD8+ T cells sorted from blood, sampled in a trial of the OX40 agonist ivuxolimab. The receptors here all came from an adult with an advanced solid tumor such as melanoma, head and neck, liver or kidney cancer.

This chain links TRBV7-8 with TRBJ2-5; unclear D gene. The assigned J gene may be wrong: the sequence end matches TRBJ2-7 better. Germline V gives CDR1 SGHVS, CDR2 FQNEAQ. The CDR3 runs 19 residues. Written as DNA, the CDR3 is TGTGCCAGCAGCTTAGCGTCGTCACAGTTCTCGGACGGCCCATACGAGCAGTACTTC. Protein sequence: CASSLASSQFSDGPYEQYF.

The chain joins TRBV28 to TRBJ1-1, with TRBD1 matching over 8 bases. The CDR3 is 15 amino acids. Looked up from germline, CDR1 is MDHEN and CDR2 is SYDVKM. Trimming cost V 4 bases and J 1 base; bases outside gene matches: 5. CDR3 sequence (DNA): TGTGCCAGCAGTTCAGGGGGCGCGGGGAACACTGAAGCTTTCTTT. Translation gives CASSSGGAGNTEAFF.

The J gene is TRBJ2-5, the V gene TRBV19; TRBD1 is a possible D gene (6 bases). The CDR3 spans 15 residues. The V end lost 4 bases, the J end lost 4 bases, and 16 bases lay between the germline ends. Germline CDR1 LNHDA, CDR2 SQIVND (reference sequence). The CDR3 protein is CASSKVRGLGETQYF. DNA for the CDR3: TGTGCCAGTAGTAAAGTTAGGGGGTTAGGAGAGACCCAGTACTTC.

This chain uses TRBV30 with TRBJ2-3; no reliable D call. V shed 0 bases and J shed 0 bases, with 4 bases lying between them. Per germline, CDR1 GTSNPN and CDR2 SVGIG (reference sequence). This CDR3 comprises 13 residues. The CDR3, as DNA: TGTGCCTGGAGTGTACGTAGCACAGATACGCAGTATTTT. As protein: CAWSVRSTDTQYF.

V usage is TRBV2 and J usage is TRBJ1-3; D gene unclear. Germline CDR1 reads SNHLY; CDR2 reads FYNNEI. The CDR3 consists of 15 residues. Trimming cost V 0 bases and J 9 bases, with 15 bases left between them. CDR3 amino acids: CASSEAPGSAFTIYF. The CDR3 nucleotides are TGTGCCAGCAGTGAAGCGCCTGGGTCTGCGTTCACCATATATTTT.

In DNA form, the CDR3 reads TGCGCCAGCAGCCACGACCGTGGACCGCGGGGCTACACCTTC. This sequence encodes CASSHDRGPRGYTF. The chain links TRBV4-1 to TRBJ1-2; D not certain. This CDR3 contains 14 residues. The ends were cut back, 3 bases at V and 8 bases at J, with 16 bases in the middle. Per germline, CDR1 MGHRA and CDR2 YSYEKL.

The chain couples TRBV9 to TRBJ2-7; a possible D gene is TRBD2 (6 bases). The CDR3 is made up of 12 amino acids. The V and J ends lost 1 base and 7 bases respectively, with 9 bases between them. Germline loops: CDR1 SGDLS, CDR2 YYNGEE. The CDR3 DNA reads as TGTGCCAGCAGCGTAAATGGGGGGGAGCAGTACTTC. Translating gives CASSVNGGEQYF.

This clone was found a few times. The genes are TRBV7-2 and TRBJ1-1; no reliable D call. Germline CDR1 and CDR2: SGHTA and FQGNSA. CDR3 size: 13 residues. Trimming left V 1 base short and J 5 bases short, with 8 bases between. The CDR3, as DNA: TGTGCCAGCAGCTTAGTTGGGGAAACTGAAGCTTTCTTT. This translates into CASSLVGETEAFF.

The rearrangement links TRBV19 to TRBJ1-1; unclear D gene. Germline assignment: CDR1 LNHDA and CDR2 SQIVND (reference sequence). Trimming removed 4 bases at V and 0 bases at J, with 9 bases between. The CDR3 length is 14 residues. The CDR3 DNA sequence: TGTGCCAGTAGTAGGACGGATCTGAACACTGAAGCTTTCTTT. Translation gives CASSRTDLNTEAFF.

This sequence joins TRBV29-1 and TRBJ2-5; 10 bases are shared with TRBD2. Near its end, the DNA agrees better with TRBJ2-7, so the J call may be wrong. CDR3 length: 14 residues. Per the germline V gene, CDR1 is SQVTM and CDR2 is ANQGSEA. The CDR3 here is CSVDRSGRSHEQYF. In nucleotides, the CDR3 is TGCAGCGTTGACCGTAGCGGGAGGAGTCACGAGCAGTACTTC.

The chain joins TRBV19 to TRBJ2-2, with 14 bases aligning to TRBD2. The CDR3 is made up of 15 amino acids. Germline V CDR1 and CDR2: LNHDA, SQIVND (reference sequence). The J segment lost 5 bases and the V segment lost 10 bases, leaving 6 bases of the junction unmatched. In nucleotides, the CDR3 is TGTGCCACGGGACTAGCGGGAGTAGGTACCGGGGAGCTGTTTTTT. Amino acids: CATGLAGVGTGELFF.

The genes are TRBV28 and TRBJ2-5, with 8 bases that match TRBD1. Germline V CDR1 and CDR2: MDHEN, SYDVKM. The CDR3 contains 14 residues. With V trimmed by 1 base and J by 11 bases, 9 bases remained unmatched. The CDR3 DNA follows: TGTGCCAGCAGTTTATTGGCCAGGGGGCGAGAGCAGTACTTC. It codes for CASSLLARGREQYF.

The sample holds one count of this clone. Here the CDR3 DNA reads TGTGCCAGCAGCCGCGGTGGAGCTAACTATGGCTACACCTTC. This sequence encodes CASSRGGANYGYTF. J is TRBJ1-2 and V is TRBV6-1; no firm D call. The CDR3 consists of 14 residues. CDR1 and CDR2 from the germline V gene are MNHNS and SASEGT. Trimming cost V 6 bases and J 0 bases, with 11 bases left between them.

This clone showed up just a few times. The chain joins TRBV20-1 to TRBJ2-3; D might be TRBD2 (6 bases). V was trimmed by 4 bases and J by 6 bases, leaving 8 bases between them. The CDR3 extends over 11 amino acids. Germline V gives CDR1 DFQATT, CDR2 SNEGSKA (reference sequence). The CDR3 DNA is TGCAGTGCTACAGGAGGGGATACGCAGTATTTT. Translated: CSATGGDTQYF.

V and J are TRBV9 and TRBJ1-3, with a possible D match to TRBD1 (6 bases). The germline CDR1 and CDR2 sequences are SGDLS and YYNGEE. The V gene lost 3 bases and the J gene lost 3 bases, with 10 bases spanning the gap. There are 14 residues in the CDR3. The CDR3 loop reads CASSEGGYGNTIYF. The CDR3 DNA reads as TGTGCCAGCAGCGAGGGGGGGTATGGAAACACCATATATTTT.

DNA for the CDR3: TGTGCCAGCAGGGGTTCGGGACACTTAGGACTAGCGGGAGTAGATACGCAGTATTTT. Translated: CASRGSGHLGLAGVDTQYF. The rearrangement uses TRBV2 and TRBJ2-3, with TRBD2 matching 13 bases. J was trimmed by 5 bases and V by 6 bases; bases with no gene match: 17. This CDR3 comprises 19 residues. Germline CDR1 reads SNHLY; CDR2 reads FYNNEI.

The rearrangement links TRBV19 to TRBJ1-1; D not resolved. CDR1 and CDR2 from the germline V gene are LNHDA and SQIVND (reference sequence). CDR3 size: 12 residues. The V gene lost 4 bases and the J gene lost 4 bases, with 7 bases spanning the gap. CDR3 DNA sequence: TGTGCCAGTAGTAGGTTTGGCACTGAAGCTTTCTTT. This sequence encodes CASSRFGTEAFF.

The chain links TRBV23-1 to TRBJ1-1, with 7 bases aligning to TRBD1. TRBV23-1 is known as an ORF, though its function is uncertain. The CDR3 has 16 residues. V lost 7 bases and J lost 0; bases outside the gene matches: 11. The CDR3 coding sequence is TGCGCCAGCAAGGGACAGATAAGGGCCTTGAACACTGAAGCTTTCTTT. As protein: CASKGQIRALNTEAFF.

This clone occurred once. The chain employs TRBV5-1 and TRBJ2-7; weak D call: TRBD2 (6 bases). V was trimmed by 3 bases and J by 0 bases, leaving 16 bases between them. This CDR3 has 16 residues. Germline V lookup: CDR1 SGHRS, CDR2 YFSETQ. Written as DNA, the CDR3 is TGCGCCAGCAGCTATGGCACGGGGAGGCTCTCCTACGAGCAGTACTTC. Its translation is CASSYGTGRLSYEQYF.

The CDR3 region is CASTQLTGAGANVLTF. The DNA for the CDR3 is TGTGCCAGCACACAGCTAACAGGGGCTGGGGCCAACGTCCTGACTTTC. This sequence joins TRBV27 and TRBJ2-6; 7 bases are shared with TRBD1. The CDR3 is 16 residues long. Trimming removed 7 bases from V and 2 bases from J; junction bases left unmatched: 8. Per germline, CDR1 MNHEY and CDR2 SMNVEV (reference sequence).